This TCR beta chain comes out of a study of tumor-infiltrating lymphocytes in primary liver carcinoma. Study summary: Male and female patients aged 30 to 69 years made up the cohort. The tumors, T1-T3 N0M0 lesions, were 4.2 to 10 cm across.

The researchers produced TCR beta cDNA from approximately 550 ng total RNA with a constant-region primer. Three-round nested multiplex PCR performed with slightly modified ARM-PCR produced the TCR beta libraries. Forward primers for TRBV1-TRBV30 and a C-beta reverse primer served the first two PCR rounds, at about 11 cycles each. In TCRdb, the multiplex PCR reads were re-called with MiXCR into one record per CDR3 protein. The sample records some 180,000 distinct CDR3 sequences, around four fifths being singletons. The CDR3 covers 13 residues. CDR1 and CDR2 (germline): SGHNT, YENEEA. The V and J ends lost 8 bases and 5 bases respectively, with 13 bases between them. It was from around 18-30 mg of unsorted bulk tissue that RNA and DNA were co-extracted. Patients diagnosed with primary liver carcinoma received treatment through surgical resection. Five discrete regions of every tumor underwent sampling.

This chain connects TRBV11-3 to TRBJ2-1; no reliable D call. What was sequenced was tumor tissue from primary liver carcinoma. This TCR was sampled from a man between 40 and 49 years old with primary liver carcinoma and hepatitis B virus infection. The CDR3 DNA reads TGTGCCAGCTTAGGCATCTCGAACAATGAGCAGTTCTTC. Amino acid sequence: CASLGISNNEQFF.